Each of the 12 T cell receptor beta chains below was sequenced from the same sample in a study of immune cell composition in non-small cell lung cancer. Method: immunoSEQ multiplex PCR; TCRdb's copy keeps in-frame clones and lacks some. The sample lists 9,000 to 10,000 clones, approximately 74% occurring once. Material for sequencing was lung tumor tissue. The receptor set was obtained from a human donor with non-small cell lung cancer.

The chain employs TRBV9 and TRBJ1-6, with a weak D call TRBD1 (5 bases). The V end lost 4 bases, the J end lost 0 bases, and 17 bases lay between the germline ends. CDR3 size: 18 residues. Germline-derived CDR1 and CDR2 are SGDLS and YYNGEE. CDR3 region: CASSPTPTGLSYNSPLHF. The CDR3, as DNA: TGTGCCAGCAGCCCAACCCCTACAGGCCTCTCCTATAATTCACCCCTCCACTTT.

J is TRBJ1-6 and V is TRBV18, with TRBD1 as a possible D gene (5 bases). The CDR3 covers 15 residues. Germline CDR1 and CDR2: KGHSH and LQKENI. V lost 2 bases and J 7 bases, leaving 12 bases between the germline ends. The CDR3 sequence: CASSPDQGLNSPLHF. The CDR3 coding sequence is TGTGCCAGCTCACCAGATCAGGGACTAAATTCACCCCTCCACTTT.

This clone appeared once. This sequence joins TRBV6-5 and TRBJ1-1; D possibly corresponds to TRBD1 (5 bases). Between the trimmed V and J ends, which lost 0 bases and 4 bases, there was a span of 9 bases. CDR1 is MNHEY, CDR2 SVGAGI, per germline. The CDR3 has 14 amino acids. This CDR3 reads CASSYSERGTEAFF. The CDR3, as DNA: TGTGCCAGCAGTTACTCCGAGAGGGGCACTGAAGCTTTCTTT.

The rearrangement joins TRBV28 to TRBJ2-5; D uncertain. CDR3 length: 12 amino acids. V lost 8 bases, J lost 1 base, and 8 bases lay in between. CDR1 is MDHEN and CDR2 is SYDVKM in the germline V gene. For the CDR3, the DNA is TGTGCCAGCCGAGCTTCCCAAGAGACCCAGTACTTC. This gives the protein CASRASQETQYF.

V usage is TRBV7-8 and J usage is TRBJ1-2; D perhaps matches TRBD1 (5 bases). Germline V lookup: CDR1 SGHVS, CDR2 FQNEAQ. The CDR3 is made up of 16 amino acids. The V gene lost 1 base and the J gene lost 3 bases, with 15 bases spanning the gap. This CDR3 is CASSLVSTAGDYGYTF. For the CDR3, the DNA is TGTGCCAGCAGCTTAGTTAGTACAGCGGGGGACTATGGCTACACCTTC.

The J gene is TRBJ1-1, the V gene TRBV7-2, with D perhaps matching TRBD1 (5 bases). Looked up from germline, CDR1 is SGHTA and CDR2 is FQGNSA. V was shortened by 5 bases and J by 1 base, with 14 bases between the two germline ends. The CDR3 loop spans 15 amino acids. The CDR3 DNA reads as TGTGCCAGCAGCCGCACCGGGACGGCGAACACTGAAGCTTTCTTT. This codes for CASSRTGTANTEAFF.

The CDR3 DNA is TGCGCCAGCAAGTTGATACAGGGAAGGGACTCGTCGTCTTTCTTT. Its protein product is CASKLIQGRDSSSFF. J is TRBJ1-1 and V is TRBV5-1, with a possible D match to TRBD1 (6 bases). Trimming left V 6 bases short and J 12 bases short, with 27 bases between. The length of the CDR3 is 15 residues. Germline V gene sequence: CDR1 SGHRS, CDR2 YFSETQ.

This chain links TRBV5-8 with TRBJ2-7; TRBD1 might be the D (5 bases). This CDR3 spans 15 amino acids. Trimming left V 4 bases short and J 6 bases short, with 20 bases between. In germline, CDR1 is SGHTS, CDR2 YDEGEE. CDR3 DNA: TGTGCCAGCAGCCCCCGGCAGGGCGAGTTTCTCGAGCAGTACTTC. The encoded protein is CASSPRQGEFLEQYF.

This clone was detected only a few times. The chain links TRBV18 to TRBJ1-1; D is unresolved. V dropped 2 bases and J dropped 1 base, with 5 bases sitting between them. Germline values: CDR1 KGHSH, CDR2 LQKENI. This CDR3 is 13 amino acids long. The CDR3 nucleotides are TGTGCCAGCTCACCATCGGAGAACACTGAAGCTTTCTTT. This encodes CASSPSENTEAFF.

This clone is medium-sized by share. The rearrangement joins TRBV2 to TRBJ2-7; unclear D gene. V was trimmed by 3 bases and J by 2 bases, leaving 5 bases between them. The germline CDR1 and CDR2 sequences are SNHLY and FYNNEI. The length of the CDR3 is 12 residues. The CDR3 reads CASSDRPYEQYF. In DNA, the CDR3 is TGTGCCAGCAGTGACCGCCCCTACGAGCAGTACTTC.

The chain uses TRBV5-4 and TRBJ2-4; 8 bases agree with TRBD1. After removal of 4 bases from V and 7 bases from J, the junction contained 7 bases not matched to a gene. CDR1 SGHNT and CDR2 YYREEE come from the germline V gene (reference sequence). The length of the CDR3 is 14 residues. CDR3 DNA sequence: TGTGCCAGCAGCCAAGGGACAGGAGCTAACATTCAGTACTTC. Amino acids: CASSQGTGANIQYF.

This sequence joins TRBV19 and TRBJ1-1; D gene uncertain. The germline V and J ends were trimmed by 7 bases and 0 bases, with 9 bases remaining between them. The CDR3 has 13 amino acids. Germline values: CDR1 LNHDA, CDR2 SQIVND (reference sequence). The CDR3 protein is CASNRGVNTEAFF. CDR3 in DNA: TGTGCCAGTAATCGGGGTGTGAACACTGAAGCTTTCTTT.